These 17 T cell receptor beta chains were sequenced from one sample in a study of T cell repertoires in cytomegalovirus infection. TCRdb itself ran the reads through MiXCR, one entry per CDR3 protein. The profile shows 600,000 to 800,000 distinct CDR3 sequences, approximately 24% of them singletons. Specimen: CD8+ T cells from PBMCs. The receptors were gathered from a human donor in good health (CMV status not recorded). Some clones in this sample may be carry-over from other donors' samples.

This rearrangement joins TRBV7-9 to TRBJ2-1, with 11 nucleotides matching TRBD2. CDR3 length equals 17 residues. The germline V gene has CDR1 SEHNR and CDR2 FQNEAQ (reference sequence). V lost 1 base and J lost 2; bases outside the gene matches: 4. The CDR3 DNA reads as TGTGCCAGCAGCTTAGTGACTAGCGGGGACCCCTACAATGAGCAGTTCTTC. Translated: CASSLVTSGDPYNEQFF.

The chain uses TRBV5-1 and TRBJ1-1; D gene uncertain. V was shortened by 2 bases and J by 0 bases, with 11 bases between the two germline ends. The germline V gene has CDR1 SGHRS and CDR2 YFSETQ. The CDR3 is made up of 15 amino acids. Written as DNA, the CDR3 is TGCGCCAGCAGCTTAGAGGCGGGGTTGAACACTGAAGCTTTCTTT. It encodes CASSLEAGLNTEAFF.

The genes are TRBV20-1 and TRBJ2-5, with 9 bases that match TRBD2. The CDR3 is 15 residues long. With V trimmed by 0 bases and J by 5 bases, 7 bases remained unmatched. Germline lookup yields CDR1 DFQATT and CDR2 SNEGSKA (reference sequence). The CDR3 bases are TGCAGTGCTAGAGATCGGCTAGCGGGGTTGGAGACCCAGTACTTC. Its protein product is CSARDRLAGLETQYF.

The chain is built from TRBV6-6 and TRBJ2-7; 9 bases are a match to TRBD2. The CDR3 contains 16 residues. V dropped 0 bases and J dropped 7; count of bases not matched to a gene: 10. Per germline, CDR1 MNHNY and CDR2 SVGAGI (reference sequence). The CDR3 spells CASSYSSGGPTTEQYV. DNA of the CDR3: TGTGCCAGCAGTTACTCTAGCGGGGGTCCCACTACGGAGCAGTACGTC.

The table lists this clonotype with a few counts. The rearrangement links TRBV19 to TRBJ2-1; the match to TRBD1 covers 9 bases. CDR1 and CDR2 from the germline V gene are LNHDA and SQIVND (reference sequence). This CDR3 region has 14 residues. V was pared by 7 bases and J by 6 bases, with 7 bases of the junction left unmatched. CDR3 coding DNA: TGTGCCAGTACCCCGGGACAGGGTTTCAATGAGCAGTTCTTC. It translates to CASTPGQGFNEQFF.

The rearrangement uses TRBV6-6 and TRBJ1-5, with unresolved D. Germline CDR1 and CDR2: MNHNY and SVGAGI (reference sequence). V was trimmed by 2 bases and J by 4 bases, leaving 9 bases between them. CDR3 length: 14 amino acids. The CDR3 DNA sequence: TGTGCCAGCAGTTACCCGGGAGGAAATCAGCCCCAGCATTTT. Encoded protein: CASSYPGGNQPQHF.

Turning to this clonotype: This sequence may be a read error, since a much larger clone differs from it by one base. V gene TRBV6-6 combines with J gene TRBJ2-7, with TRBD1 matching 9 bases. This CDR3 region has 17 residues. The germline V gene encodes CDR1 MNHNY and CDR2 SVGAGI (reference sequence). The CDR3: CTSSELPAGQGSYEQYF. CDR3 nucleotides: TGTACCAGCAGCGAGTTGCCAGCGGGACAGGGATCCTACGAGCAGTACTTC.

This clonotype appeared many times. The V call is TRBV27, the J call TRBJ2-7; weak D call: TRBD1 (5 bases). This CDR3 is built from 12 residues. Trimming stripped 4 bases from V and 9 bases from J, with 13 bases between. Germline CDR1 MNHEY, CDR2 SMNVEV (reference sequence). The CDR3 loop is CASSSSPDTQYF. CDR3 sequence (DNA): TGTGCCAGCAGTTCCTCTCCGGACACGCAGTACTTC.

Many counts were recorded for this clonotype. The CDR3 coding sequence is TGTGCCAGCAGCTTAAGAGTCAGGAACCTATATCCCTACGAGCAGTACGTC. Translating it yields CASSLRVRNLYPYEQYV. The chain links TRBV7-3 to TRBJ2-7, with unresolved D. The germline V gene encodes CDR1 SGHTA and CDR2 FQGTGA. The ends were cut back, 1 base at V and 2 bases at J, with 18 bases in the middle. This CDR3 is built from 17 residues.

V is TRBV12-3 or TRBV12-4 and J is TRBJ2-3; 7 bases line up with TRBD2. The CDR3 totals 14 residues. V dropped 10 bases and J dropped 3; count of bases not matched to a gene: 10. This CDR3 is CATQPGGMTDTQYF. DNA for the CDR3: TGTGCCACCCAACCCGGGGGGATGACAGATACGCAGTATTTT.

This clonotype was seen only a few times. The chain combines TRBV6-1 with TRBJ2-3; 8 bases map to TRBD2. This CDR3 has 16 residues. Germline V gives CDR1 MNHNS, CDR2 SASEGT. J gave up 2 bases and V 1 base, and 5 bases lay outside the gene matches. Here the CDR3 reads CASSEGLASPTDTQYF. CDR3 nucleotides: TGTGCCAGCAGTGAAGGACTAGCGAGCCCCACAGATACGCAGTATTTT.

The chain links TRBV2 to TRBJ2-3; the D gene is possibly TRBD2 (5 bases). The germline V and J ends were trimmed by 8 bases and 6 bases, with 15 bases remaining between them. CDR3 length: 13 amino acids. Per germline, CDR1 SNHLY and CDR2 FYNNEI. Here the CDR3 reads CASPREEVDTQYF. The CDR3 DNA reads TGTGCCAGCCCGAGGGAAGAGGTCGATACGCAGTATTTT.

The CDR3 sequence is CSAREQGVGYTF. The DNA for the CDR3 is TGCAGTGCTAGAGAACAGGGGGTTGGCTACACCTTC. V is TRBV20-1 and J is TRBJ1-2; 8 bases map to TRBD1. There are 12 residues in the CDR3. CDR1 is DFQATT and CDR2 is SNEGSKA in the germline V gene (reference sequence). The junction had 1 base not matched to a gene; V was cut back by 0 bases and J by 7 bases.

This clonotype was seen a few times. The V and J genes are TRBV7-9 and TRBJ2-7; 7 bases match TRBD2. The germline V gene has CDR1 SEHNR and CDR2 FQNEAQ (reference sequence). Trimming took 1 base from V and 4 from J; bases not matched to a gene: 10. The CDR3 loop spans 16 amino acids. CDR3 loop: CASSLESTSLWYEQYF. DNA for the CDR3: TGTGCCAGCAGCTTAGAGTCGACTAGCTTGTGGTACGAGCAGTACTTC.

The chain is built from TRBV5-1 and TRBJ1-1; D is undetermined. The CDR3 is 12 residues long. Germline values: CDR1 SGHRS, CDR2 YFSETQ. V gave up 5 bases and J gave up 2 bases, with 7 bases separating them. CDR3 loop: CASRQSNTEAFF. CDR3 in DNA: TGCGCCAGCAGACAGTCTAACACTGAAGCTTTCTTT.

The table lists this clonotype with a few counts. The genes are TRBV6-1 and TRBJ1-5; tentatively, D is TRBD1 (5 bases). Per germline, CDR1 MNHNS and CDR2 SASEGT. The CDR3 covers 14 residues. V gave up 2 bases and J gave up 7 bases, with 12 bases separating them. CDR3 in amino acids: CASSEWDDSQPQHF. The CDR3 DNA is TGTGCCAGCAGTGAATGGGACGACAGCCAGCCCCAGCATTTT.

The V and J genes are TRBV14 and TRBJ2-2; D gene ambiguous. V shed 4 bases and J shed 3 bases, with 9 bases lying between them. This CDR3 contains 14 residues. CDR1 and CDR2 from the germline V gene are SGHDN and FVKESK. The CDR3 region has the DNA TGTGCCAGCAGCCCCGGACGGTACACCGGGGAGCTGTTTTTT. Its protein product is CASSPGRYTGELFF.